The 31 T cell receptor beta chains presented below share a single source sample, sequenced in a study of Ad26.COV2.S vaccination and SARS-CoV-2 variants. Documented treatment: over 15 received Ad26.COV2.S at low or high dose, single or two shots; five or six received placebo; per-sample allocation not given. Day 63 following the first vaccine or placebo injection was when the samples were taken. Here immunoSEQ multiplex PCR was the method, and the copy in TCRdb shows in-frame clones only, minus some. The sample lists about 350,000 clones, 80% to 90% occurring once. This specimen consisted of peripheral blood, obtained in a trial of Ad26.COV2.S vaccine versus placebo. The receptor source for this set is a person aged 18 to 59 who received the Ad26.COV2.S COVID-19 vaccine or a placebo.

This sequence joins TRBV25-1 and TRBJ1-6, with D perhaps TRBD1 (5 bases). Trimming removed 2 bases from V and 7 bases from J, with 9 bases in between. Germline lookup yields CDR1 MGHDK and CDR2 SYGVNS. The CDR3 is 14 amino acids. CDR3 sequence reads: CASSERDLNSPLHF. For the CDR3, the DNA is TGTGCCAGCAGTGAAAGGGACCTGAATTCACCCCTCCACTTT.

The gene calls are TRBV19 and TRBJ2-4; 7 nucleotides agree with TRBD2. V lost 4 bases and J lost 7; bases outside the gene matches: 4. The CDR3 consists of 13 residues. Germline CDR1 is LNHDA and CDR2 is SQIVND (reference sequence). The CDR3 loop reads CASSTGGSNIQYF. CDR3 DNA sequence: TGTGCCAGTAGTACCGGGGGGAGTAACATTCAGTACTTC.

The J gene is TRBJ1-5, the V gene TRBV6-5; 7 nucleotides line up with TRBD1. Losses at the gene ends were 6 bases for V and 6 bases for J; bases not matched to a gene: 5. The CDR3 is 13 residues long. Germline V gene data show CDR1 as MNHEY and CDR2 as SVGAGI. The CDR3 DNA reads as TGTGCCAGCAGCCGACAGGGAGGTCAGCCCCAGCATTTT. It translates to CASSRQGGQPQHF.

This clone was detected only once. Other DNA sequences in the sample encode the same CDR3. The gene calls are TRBV18 and TRBJ1-4; TRBD1 might be the D (5 bases). The germline gives CDR1 KGHSH, CDR2 LQKENI. CDR3 length equals 15 residues. V was shortened by 3 bases and J by 3 bases, with 11 bases between the two germline ends. CDR3 region: CASSPNQGPNEKLFF. The CDR3 DNA is TGTGCCAGCTCACCCAATCAGGGCCCTAATGAAAAACTGTTTTTT.

The chain carries TRBV3-1 (or the pseudogene TRBV3-2) and TRBJ2-7; D is undetermined. CDR3 length equals 13 residues. Germline loops: CDR1 LGHDT, CDR2 YNNKEL (reference sequence). Trimming shortened V by 4 bases and J by 3 bases, and 10 bases separated the two germline ends. DNA of the CDR3: TGTGCCAGCAGCCGCTTGAACAACTACGAGCAGTACTTC. This codes for CASSRLNNYEQYF.

This clone was seen a few times. V gene TRBV7-2 combines with J gene TRBJ2-6; D gene uncertain. Trimming cost V 1 base and J 0 bases, with 13 bases left between them. CDR3 length: 18 amino acids. Per germline, CDR1 SGHTA and CDR2 FQGNSA. CDR3 sequence (DNA): TGTGCCAGCAGCTTAGATGGGGTACTACTCTCTGGGGCCAACGTCCTGACTTTC. Protein sequence: CASSLDGVLLSGANVLTF.

The CDR3: CASSGLAGGYEQFF. The CDR3 DNA reads TGTGCCAGCAGTGGACTAGCGGGAGGCTATGAGCAGTTCTTC. The chain couples TRBV27 to TRBJ2-1, with 14 bases lining up with TRBD2. The junction had 2 bases not matched to a gene; V was cut back by 5 bases and J by 8 bases. CDR3 length equals 14 residues. CDR1 is MNHEY, CDR2 SMNVEV, per germline (reference sequence).

The chain combines TRBV28 with TRBJ2-3, with 9 bases that match TRBD2. Unmatched junction bases numbered 9, after V lost 7 bases and J lost 4 bases. CDR1 and CDR2 (germline): MDHEN, SYDVKM. The CDR3 has 15 amino acids. CDR3 in DNA: TGTGCCAGCACTTCCGCGGGAGGGGTGGCAGATACGCAGTATTTT. It translates to CASTSAGGVADTQYF.

The genes are TRBV2 and TRBJ2-1, with D unresolved. This CDR3 is 11 amino acids long. From germline, CDR1 is SNHLY and CDR2 FYNNEI. Trimming shortened V by 2 bases and J by 9 bases, and 5 bases separated the two germline ends. The CDR3 protein is CASSENTEQFF. In DNA form, the CDR3 reads TGTGCCAGCAGTGAAAACACTGAGCAGTTCTTC. Filled out from reference TRBV2 and TRBJ2-1, the complete variable domain reads EPEVTQTPSHQVTQMGQEVILRCVPISNHLYFYWYRQILGQKVEFLVSFYNNEISEKSEIFDDQFSVERPDGSNFTLKIRSTKLEDSAMYFCASSENTEQFFGPGTRLTVL.

J is TRBJ1-1 and V is TRBV20-1; D remains ambiguous. The CDR3 covers 10 residues. The V end was cut by 6 bases, the J end by 11 bases, with 13 bases between. Germline assignment: CDR1 DFQATT and CDR2 SNEGSKA (reference sequence). The CDR3 is CSAMWSVAFF. The CDR3 DNA reads TGCAGTGCGATGTGGAGTGTGGCTTTCTTT.

This rearrangement joins TRBV4-3 to TRBJ2-7; D is undetermined. Germline V gives CDR1 LGHNA, CDR2 YSLEER. This CDR3 is 14 amino acids long. V lost 1 base and J 3 bases, leaving 10 bases between the germline ends. The CDR3 DNA reads as TGCGCCAGCAGCCAAGGCTCCCTTGGCTACGAGCAGTACTTC. It yields the protein CASSQGSLGYEQYF.

The J gene is TRBJ2-6, the V gene TRBV29-1; D is unresolved. Germline V gene lookup returns CDR1 SQVTM and CDR2 ANQGSEA. This CDR3 comprises 14 residues. The germline V and J ends were trimmed by 5 bases and 2 bases, with 10 bases remaining between them. CDR3 loop: CSVNDQAGANVLTF. The CDR3 DNA follows: TGCAGCGTTAACGACCAAGCTGGGGCCAACGTCCTGACTTTC. Filled out from reference TRBV29-1 and TRBJ2-6, the complete variable domain reads SAVISQKPSRDICQRGTSLTIQCQVDSQVTMMFWYRQQPGQSLTLIATANQGSEATYESGFVIDKFPISRPNLTFSTLTVSNMSPEDSSIYLCSVNDQAGANVLTFGAGSRLTVL.

Remarks on this clone: Relative to the germline gene, one junction end is altered; a read error may explain this. The chain recombines TRBV5-6 with TRBJ1-2, with no clear D. The CDR3 is made up of 12 amino acids. Germline lookup yields CDR1 SGHDT and CDR2 YYEEEE. CDR3 sequence reads: CASSFGWQDRAF. As DNA, the CDR3 is TGTGCCAGCAGCTTCGGGTGGCAGGATCGCGCCTTC.

The chain recombines TRBV30 with TRBJ1-5; D perhaps matches TRBD1 (5 bases). The CDR3 consists of 14 residues. Germline lookup yields CDR1 GTSNPN and CDR2 SVGIG (reference sequence). V was shortened by 0 bases and J by 5 bases, with 11 bases between the two germline ends. CDR3 DNA sequence: TGTGCCTGGAGTGTACTTTTGGGGGATCAGCCCCAGCATTTT. Protein product: CAWSVLLGDQPQHF.

The chain joins TRBV28 to TRBJ2-7; D uncertain. Looked up from germline, CDR1 is MDHEN and CDR2 is SYDVKM. V was trimmed by 7 bases and J by 1 base, leaving 14 bases between them. The CDR3 extends over 14 amino acids. The CDR3 loop reads CASTLKGWSYEQYF. CDR3 DNA sequence: TGTGCCAGCACCCTGAAAGGTTGGTCCTACGAGCAGTACTTC.

The CDR3 DNA is TGTGCCAGCAGTACAGGGGGAAGCCACACTGAAGCTTTCTTT. Its translation is CASSTGGSHTEAFF. This chain connects TRBV2 to TRBJ1-1, with 8 bases that match TRBD1. CDR1 is SNHLY, CDR2 FYNNEI, per germline. The V segment lost 5 bases and the J segment 3 bases; nucleotides outside the gene matches: 5. This CDR3 spans 14 amino acids.

The genes are TRBV7-7 and TRBJ1-3; D is unclear. CDR1 SSHAT and CDR2 FNYEAQ come from the germline V gene (reference sequence). Trimming took 1 base from V and 4 from J, leaving 5 bases between them. This CDR3 comprises 13 residues. The CDR3, as DNA: TGTGCCAGCAGCTTAGAGCAGGGAAACACCATATATTTT. Translated: CASSLEQGNTIYF.

This chain uses TRBV9 with TRBJ1-6, with TRBD1 as a possible D gene (5 bases). Trimming stripped 4 bases from V and 8 bases from J, with 16 bases between. Germline CDR1 is SGDLS and CDR2 is YYNGEE. The CDR3 covers 15 residues. The CDR3 DNA is TGTGCCAGCAGCCCGAGGGGAGGGGCATATTCACCCCTCCACTTT. This gives the protein CASSPRGGAYSPLHF.

V is TRBV6-1 and J is TRBJ2-1, with 8 bases fitting TRBD2. CDR3 length equals 17 residues. V dropped 0 bases and J dropped 5; count of bases not matched to a gene: 9. CDR1 is MNHNS, CDR2 SASEGT, per germline. CDR3 in amino acids: CASSEALRTSNNNEQFF. The CDR3 DNA reads TGTGCCAGCAGTGAAGCCCTGAGGACTAGCAATAACAATGAGCAGTTCTTC.

The rearrangement links TRBV5-1 to TRBJ1-1; a weak D match, TRBD1 (5 bases). Germline lookup yields CDR1 SGHRS and CDR2 YFSETQ. V was pared by 3 bases and J by 9 bases, with 9 bases between. The CDR3 runs 11 residues. Here the CDR3 reads CASSWGLQAFF. CDR3 nucleotides: TGCGCCAGCAGCTGGGGACTCCAAGCTTTCTTT.

This clone was seen a handful of times. This rearrangement joins TRBV2 to TRBJ2-1, with TRBD2 identical over 14 bases. This CDR3 spans 17 amino acids. J lost 4 bases, V lost 6 bases, and 8 bases had no gene match. Per germline, CDR1 SNHLY and CDR2 FYNNEI. The CDR3 DNA sequence: TGTGCCAGCAGGATTATGGGACTAGCGGGGGAGTACAATGAGCAGTTCTTC. Translation gives CASRIMGLAGEYNEQFF.

The V and J genes are TRBV3-1 (or the pseudogene TRBV3-2) and TRBJ1-1, with D hard to call. The CDR3 loop spans 13 amino acids. Deletions cut 0 bases from V and 4 bases from J, with 6 bases between. Germline CDR1 and CDR2: LGHDT and YNNKEL (reference sequence). The CDR3 is CASSQDSGTEAFF. The CDR3 DNA reads as TGTGCCAGCAGCCAAGATTCAGGCACTGAAGCTTTCTTT.

This clone showed up just once. The chain couples TRBV15 to TRBJ2-5; D is uncertain. CDR1 is LNHNV and CDR2 is YYDKDF in the germline V gene (reference sequence). The CDR3 extends over 12 amino acids. V shed 1 base and J shed 2 bases, with 2 bases lying between them. In DNA form, the CDR3 reads TGTGCCACCAGCAGAGGACAAGAGACCCAGTACTTC. Its translation is CATSRGQETQYF.

V gene TRBV5-1 combines with J gene TRBJ2-6, with a weak D call TRBD1 (6 bases). This CDR3 is 18 amino acids long. Trimming stripped 0 bases from V and 0 bases from J, with 13 bases between. Germline CDR1 and CDR2: SGHRS and YFSETQ. CDR3 DNA: TGCGCCAGCAGCTTGGGCCCTACAGGGAACTCTGGGGCCAACGTCCTGACTTTC. Encoded protein: CASSLGPTGNSGANVLTF.

This chain joins TRBV18 and TRBJ1-3, with 8 bases identical to TRBD1. Looked up from germline, CDR1 is KGHSH and CDR2 is LQKENI. V trimming: 5 bases; J trimming: 2 bases; junction bases outside the gene matches: 5. The CDR3 is made up of 15 amino acids. This chain's CDR3 is CASSLQGAAGNTIYF. The CDR3 DNA reads TGTGCCAGCTCATTGCAGGGGGCAGCTGGAAACACCATATATTTT.

The rearrangement uses TRBV7-2 and TRBJ1-5, with 10 positions matching TRBD1. The germline gives CDR1 SGHTA, CDR2 FQGNSA. V shed 6 bases, J shed 4 bases, and the junction held 6 bases outside the gene matches. CDR3 length: 15 amino acids. CDR3 bases: TGTGCCAGCAGAACCGGGACAGGGGAGAATCAGCCCCAGCATTTT. Amino acid sequence: CASRTGTGENQPQHF.

The chain carries TRBV5-5 and TRBJ1-5; D uncertain. V was clipped by 4 bases and J by 2 bases, with 13 bases between them. The CDR3 runs 15 residues. Germline lookup yields CDR1 SGHKS and CDR2 YYEKEE (reference sequence). The CDR3, as DNA: TGTGCCAGCAGCCTGCTCGGTGAAGGCAATCAGCCCCAGCATTTT. Its translation is CASSLLGEGNQPQHF.

This clone was seen a handful of times. Different DNA sequences within this sample yield the same CDR3. The chain has TRBV28 and TRBJ2-5; 10 nucleotides match TRBD2. The V gene's germline CDR1 is MDHEN and CDR2 SYDVKM. This CDR3 comprises 16 residues. The trim removed 1 base at V and 4 bases at J, leaving 6 bases unmatched. In DNA form, the CDR3 reads TGTGCCAGCAGTTTATCTGGTAGCGGGAGGTTAGAGACCCAGTACTTC. Its protein product is CASSLSGSGRLETQYF.

The genes are TRBV5-1 and TRBJ2-7; D assignment may be TRBD1 or TRBD2 (5 bases each). V gave up 3 bases and J gave up 2 bases, with 12 bases separating them. The CDR3 spans 14 residues. Germline loops: CDR1 SGHRS, CDR2 YFSETQ. The CDR3 DNA follows: TGCGCCAGCAGCTCTGGGACGTCCACCTACGAGCAGTACTTC. Protein product: CASSSGTSTYEQYF. Full variable domain (remainder filled in from reference TRBV5-1 and TRBJ2-7): KAGVTQTPRYLIKTRGQQVTLSCSPISGHRSVSWYQQTPGQGLQFLFEYFSETQRNKGNFPGRFSGRQFSNSRSEMNVSTLELGDSALYLCASSSGTSTYEQYFGPGTRLTVT.

This clone was detected once. The gene calls are TRBV7-6 and TRBJ2-5; TRBD2 might be the D (5 bases). Trimming stripped 1 base from V and 1 base from J, with 16 bases between. CDR1 and CDR2 from the germline V gene are SGHVS and FNYEAQ. The CDR3 is made up of 17 amino acids. CDR3 region: CASSLGPIEGFQETQYF. CDR3 nucleotide sequence: TGTGCCAGCAGCTTAGGGCCTATAGAGGGCTTCCAAGAGACCCAGTACTTC.

The rearrangement joins TRBV27 to TRBJ1-1; D is unclear. Germline V CDR1 and CDR2: MNHEY, SMNVEV (reference sequence). V lost 4 bases and J lost 4, with 13 bases in between. The CDR3 loop spans 14 amino acids. CDR3 region: CASSWDGGGTEAFF. The CDR3 nucleotides are TGTGCCAGCAGTTGGGATGGAGGAGGCACTGAAGCTTTCTTT.